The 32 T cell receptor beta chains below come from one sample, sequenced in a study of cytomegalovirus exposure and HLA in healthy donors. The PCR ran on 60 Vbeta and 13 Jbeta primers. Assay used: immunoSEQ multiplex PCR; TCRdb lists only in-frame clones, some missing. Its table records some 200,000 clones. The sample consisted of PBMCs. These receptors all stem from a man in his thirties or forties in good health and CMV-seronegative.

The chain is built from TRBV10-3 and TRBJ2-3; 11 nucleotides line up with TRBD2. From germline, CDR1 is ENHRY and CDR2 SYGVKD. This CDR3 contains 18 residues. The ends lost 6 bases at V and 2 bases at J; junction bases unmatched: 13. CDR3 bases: TGTGCCATCAGACCGACTAGCGGGGCCGCCCTTTTCACAGATACGCAGTATTTT. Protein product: CAIRPTSGAALFTDTQYF.

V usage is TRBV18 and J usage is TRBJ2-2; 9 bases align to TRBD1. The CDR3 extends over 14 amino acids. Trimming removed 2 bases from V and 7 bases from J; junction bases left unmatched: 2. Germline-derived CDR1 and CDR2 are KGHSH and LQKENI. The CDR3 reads CASSPTGGHGELFF. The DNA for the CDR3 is TGTGCCAGCTCACCAACAGGGGGCCACGGGGAGCTGTTTTTT.

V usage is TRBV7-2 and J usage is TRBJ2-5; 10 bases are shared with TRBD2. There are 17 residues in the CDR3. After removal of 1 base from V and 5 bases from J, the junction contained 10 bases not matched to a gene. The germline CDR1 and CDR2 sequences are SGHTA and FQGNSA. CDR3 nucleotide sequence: TGTGCCAGCAGCTTAGAGGCTAGCGGGGGAGGGGGGGAGACCCAGTACTTC. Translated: CASSLEASGGGGETQYF.

The CDR3 nucleotides are TGTGCCAGCAGCGTAGGAGTGGGACAGACCTATGGCTACACCTTC. Translated, it gives CASSVGVGQTYGYTF. The chain is built from TRBV9 and TRBJ1-2; 7 nucleotides align to TRBD1. The CDR3 covers 15 residues. Germline CDR1 is SGDLS and CDR2 is YYNGEE. V was clipped by 0 bases and J by 4 bases; unmatched bases: 6.

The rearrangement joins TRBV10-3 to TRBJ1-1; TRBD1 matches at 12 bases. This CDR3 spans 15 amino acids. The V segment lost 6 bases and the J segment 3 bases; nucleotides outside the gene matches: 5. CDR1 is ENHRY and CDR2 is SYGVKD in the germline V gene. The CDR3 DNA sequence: TGTGCCATCAGGGGACAGGGGGCGAGATACACTGAAGCTTTCTTT. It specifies CAIRGQGARYTEAFF.

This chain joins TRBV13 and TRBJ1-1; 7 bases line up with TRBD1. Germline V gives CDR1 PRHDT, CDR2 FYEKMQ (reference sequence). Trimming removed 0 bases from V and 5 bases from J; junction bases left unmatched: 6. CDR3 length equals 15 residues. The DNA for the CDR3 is TGTGCCAGCAGCTTAGGGAAAGGGGGCGGAACTGAAGCTTTCTTT. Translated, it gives CASSLGKGGGTEAFF.

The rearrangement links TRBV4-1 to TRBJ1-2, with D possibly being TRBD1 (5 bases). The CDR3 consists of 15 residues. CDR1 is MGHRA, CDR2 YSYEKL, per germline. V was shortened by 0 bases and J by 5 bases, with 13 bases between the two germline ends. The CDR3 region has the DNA TGCGCCAGCAGCCAAGATGGAGGGGTTCGGTATGGCTACACCTTC. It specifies CASSQDGGVRYGYTF.

The CDR3: CASSVSGRVYEQYF. The CDR3 DNA follows: TGTGCCAGCAGCGTTAGCGGGAGGGTGTACGAGCAGTACTTC. The V and J genes are TRBV9 and TRBJ2-7, with 11 bases lining up with TRBD2. V was clipped by 2 bases and J by 4 bases; unmatched bases: 2. Germline values: CDR1 SGDLS, CDR2 YYNGEE. This CDR3 region has 14 residues.

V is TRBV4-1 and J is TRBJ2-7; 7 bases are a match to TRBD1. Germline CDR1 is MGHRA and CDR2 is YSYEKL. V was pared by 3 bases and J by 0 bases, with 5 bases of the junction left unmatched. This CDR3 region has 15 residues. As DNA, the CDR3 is TGCGCCAGCAGCCAGAGTCAGGGGGTCTCCTACGAGCAGTACTTC. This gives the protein CASSQSQGVSYEQYF.

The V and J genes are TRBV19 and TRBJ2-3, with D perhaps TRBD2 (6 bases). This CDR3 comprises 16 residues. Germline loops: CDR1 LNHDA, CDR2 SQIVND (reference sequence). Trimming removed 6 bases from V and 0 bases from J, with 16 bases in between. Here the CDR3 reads CASSRDSDLSTDTQYF. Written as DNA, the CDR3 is TGTGCCAGTAGCCGGGACTCCGATCTTAGCACAGATACGCAGTATTTT.

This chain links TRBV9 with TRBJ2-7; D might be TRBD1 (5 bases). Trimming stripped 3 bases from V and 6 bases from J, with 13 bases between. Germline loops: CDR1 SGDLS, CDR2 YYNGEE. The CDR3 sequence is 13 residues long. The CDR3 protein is CASSEQGLSEQYF. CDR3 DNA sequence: TGTGCCAGCAGCGAGCAGGGTCTGTCCGAGCAGTACTTC.

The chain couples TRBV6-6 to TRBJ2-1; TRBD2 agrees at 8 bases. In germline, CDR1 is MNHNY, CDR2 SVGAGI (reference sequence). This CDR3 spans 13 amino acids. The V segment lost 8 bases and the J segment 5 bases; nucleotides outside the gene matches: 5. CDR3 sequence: CASAGGANNEQFF. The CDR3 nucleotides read TGTGCCAGCGCCGGGGGGGCCAACAATGAGCAGTTCTTC.

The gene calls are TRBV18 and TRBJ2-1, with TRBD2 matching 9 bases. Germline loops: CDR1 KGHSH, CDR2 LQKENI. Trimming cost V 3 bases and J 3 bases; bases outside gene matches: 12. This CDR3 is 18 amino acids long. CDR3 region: CASSPTSPGLAGYNEQFF. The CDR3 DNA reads TGTGCCAGCTCACCTACATCCCCGGGACTAGCAGGCTACAATGAGCAGTTCTTC. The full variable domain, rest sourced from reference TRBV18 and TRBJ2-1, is NAGVMQNPRHLVRRRGQEARLRCSPMKGHSHVYWYRQLPEEGLKFMVYLQKENIIDESGMPKERFSAEFPKEGPSILRIQQVVRGDSAAYFCASSPTSPGLAGYNEQFFGPGTRLTVL.

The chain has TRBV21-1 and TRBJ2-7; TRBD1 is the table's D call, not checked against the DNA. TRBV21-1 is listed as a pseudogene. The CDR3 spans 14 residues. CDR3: CASSEGGHRYEQYF. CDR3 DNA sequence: TGTGCCAGCAGCGAAGGGGGACACCGCTACGAGCAGTACTTC.

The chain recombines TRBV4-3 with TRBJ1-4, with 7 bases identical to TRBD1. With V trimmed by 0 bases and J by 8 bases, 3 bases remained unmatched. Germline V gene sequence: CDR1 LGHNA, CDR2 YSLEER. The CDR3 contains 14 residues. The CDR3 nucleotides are TGCGCCAGCAGCCAAGATGAAGGGGGCGAAAAACTGTTTTTT. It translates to CASSQDEGGEKLFF.

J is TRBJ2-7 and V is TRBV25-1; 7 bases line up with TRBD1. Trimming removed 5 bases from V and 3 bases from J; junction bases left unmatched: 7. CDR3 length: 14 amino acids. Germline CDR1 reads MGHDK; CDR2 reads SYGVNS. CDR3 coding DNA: TGTGCCAGCAGTCACTCGACAGGGAGCTACGAGCAGTACTTC. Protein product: CASSHSTGSYEQYF.

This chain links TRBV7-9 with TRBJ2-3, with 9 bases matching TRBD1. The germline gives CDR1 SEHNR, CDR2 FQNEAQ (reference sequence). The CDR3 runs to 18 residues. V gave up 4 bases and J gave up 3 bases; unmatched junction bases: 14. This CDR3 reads CASSYLQGARFATDTQYF. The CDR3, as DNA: TGTGCCAGCAGCTATCTACAGGGGGCCCGGTTTGCTACAGATACGCAGTATTTT.

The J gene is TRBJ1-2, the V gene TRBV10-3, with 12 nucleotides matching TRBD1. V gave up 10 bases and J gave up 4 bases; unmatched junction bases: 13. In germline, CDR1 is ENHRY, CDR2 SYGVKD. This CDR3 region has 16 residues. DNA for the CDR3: TGTGCCACAGTCCGGGACAGGGGGCTCGGGAGCTATGGCTACACCTTC. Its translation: CATVRDRGLGSYGYTF.

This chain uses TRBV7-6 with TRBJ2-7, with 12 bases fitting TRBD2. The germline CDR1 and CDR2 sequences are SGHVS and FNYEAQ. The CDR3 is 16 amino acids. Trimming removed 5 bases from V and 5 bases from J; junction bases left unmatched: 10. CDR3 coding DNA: TGTGCCAGCAGCCGGCGTCTAGCGGGAGGGGGACACGAGCAGTACTTC. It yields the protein CASSRRLAGGGHEQYF.

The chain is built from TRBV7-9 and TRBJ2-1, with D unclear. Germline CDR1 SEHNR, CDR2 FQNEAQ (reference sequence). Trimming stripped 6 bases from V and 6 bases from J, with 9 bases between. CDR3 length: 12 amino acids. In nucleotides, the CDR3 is TGTGCCAGCAGACCCCTAAGCAATGAGCAGTTCTTC. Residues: CASRPLSNEQFF.

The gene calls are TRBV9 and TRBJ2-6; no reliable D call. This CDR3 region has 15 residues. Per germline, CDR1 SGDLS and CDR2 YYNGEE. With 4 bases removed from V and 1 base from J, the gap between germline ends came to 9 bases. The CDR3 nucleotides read TGTGCCAGCAGCATAGCCGGGTCTGGGGCCAACGTCCTGACTTTC. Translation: CASSIAGSGANVLTF. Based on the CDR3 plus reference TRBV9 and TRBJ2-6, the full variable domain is DSGVTQTPKHLITATGQRVTLRCSPRSGDLSVYWYQQSLDQGLQFLIQYYNGEERAKGNILERFSAQQFPDLHSELNLSSLELGDSALYFCASSIAGSGANVLTFGAGSRLTVL.

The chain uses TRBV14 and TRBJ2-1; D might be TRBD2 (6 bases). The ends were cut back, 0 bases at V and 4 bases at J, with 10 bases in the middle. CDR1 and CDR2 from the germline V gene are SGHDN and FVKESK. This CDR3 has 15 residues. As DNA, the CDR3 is TGTGCCAGCAGCCAAGAGGACTACGCGTACAATGAGCAGTTCTTC. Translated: CASSQEDYAYNEQFF.

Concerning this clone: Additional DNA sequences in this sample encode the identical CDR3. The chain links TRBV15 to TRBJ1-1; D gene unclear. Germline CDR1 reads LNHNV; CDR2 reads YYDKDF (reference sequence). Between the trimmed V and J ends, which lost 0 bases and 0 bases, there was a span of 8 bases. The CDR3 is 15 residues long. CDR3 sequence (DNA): TGTGCCACCAGCAGAGATCGCGGGGTGAACACTGAAGCTTTCTTT. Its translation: CATSRDRGVNTEAFF.

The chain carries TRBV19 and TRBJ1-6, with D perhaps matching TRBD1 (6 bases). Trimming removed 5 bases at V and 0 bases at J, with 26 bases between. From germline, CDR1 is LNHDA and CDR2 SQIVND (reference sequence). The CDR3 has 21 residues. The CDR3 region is CASSPPPYPGHQSSYNSPLHF. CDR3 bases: TGTGCCAGTAGTCCTCCCCCATATCCGGGACACCAGAGCTCCTATAATTCACCCCTCCACTTT. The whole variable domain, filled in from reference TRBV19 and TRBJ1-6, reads DGGITQSPKYLFRKEGQNVTLSCEQNLNHDAMYWYRQDPGQGLRLIYYSQIVNDFQKGDIAEGYSVSREKKESFPLTVTSAQKNPTAFYLCASSPPPYPGHQSSYNSPLHFGNGTRLTVT.

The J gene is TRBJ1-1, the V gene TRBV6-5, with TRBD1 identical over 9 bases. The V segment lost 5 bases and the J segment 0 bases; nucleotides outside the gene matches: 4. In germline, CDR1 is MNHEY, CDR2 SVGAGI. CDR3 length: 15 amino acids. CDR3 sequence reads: CASSLRTGVNTEAFF. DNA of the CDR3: TGTGCCAGCAGTCTGCGGACAGGGGTGAACACTGAAGCTTTCTTT.

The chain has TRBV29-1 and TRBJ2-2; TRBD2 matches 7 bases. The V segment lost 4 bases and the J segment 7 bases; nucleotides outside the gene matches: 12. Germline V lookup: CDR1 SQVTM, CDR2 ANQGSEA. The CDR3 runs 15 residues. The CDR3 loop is CSVVGGGPYHGELFF. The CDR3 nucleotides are TGCAGCGTTGTGGGGGGAGGGCCTTATCACGGGGAGCTGTTTTTT.

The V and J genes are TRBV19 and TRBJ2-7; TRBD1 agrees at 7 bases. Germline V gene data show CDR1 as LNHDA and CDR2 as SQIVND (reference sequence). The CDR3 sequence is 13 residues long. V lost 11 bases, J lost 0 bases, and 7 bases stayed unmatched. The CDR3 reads CAEGAPFSYEQYF. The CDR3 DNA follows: TGTGCCGAGGGGGCTCCTTTCTCCTACGAGCAGTACTTC.

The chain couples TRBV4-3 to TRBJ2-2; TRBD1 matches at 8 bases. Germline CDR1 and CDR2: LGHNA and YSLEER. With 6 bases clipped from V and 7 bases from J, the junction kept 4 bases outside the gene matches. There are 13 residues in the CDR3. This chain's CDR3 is CASSLGQGGELFF. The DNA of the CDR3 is TGCGCCAGCAGTCTCGGACAGGGCGGGGAGCTGTTTTTT.

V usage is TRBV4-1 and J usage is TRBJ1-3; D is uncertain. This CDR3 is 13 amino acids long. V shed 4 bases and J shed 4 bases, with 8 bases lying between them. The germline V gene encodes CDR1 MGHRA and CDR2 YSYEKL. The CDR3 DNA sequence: TGCGCCAGCAGCCCATTCAGGGGAAACACCATATATTTT. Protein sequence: CASSPFRGNTIYF.

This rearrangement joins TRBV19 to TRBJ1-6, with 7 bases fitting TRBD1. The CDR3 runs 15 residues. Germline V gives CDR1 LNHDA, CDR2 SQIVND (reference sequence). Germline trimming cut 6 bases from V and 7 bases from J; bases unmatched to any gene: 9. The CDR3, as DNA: TGTGCCAGTAGATACACAGGGGCGGCGAATTCACCCCTCCACTTT. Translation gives CASRYTGAANSPLHF. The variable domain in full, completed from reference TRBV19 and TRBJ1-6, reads DGGITQSPKYLFRKEGQNVTLSCEQNLNHDAMYWYRQDPGQGLRLIYYSQIVNDFQKGDIAEGYSVSREKKESFPLTVTSAQKNPTAFYLCASRYTGAANSPLHFGNGTRLTVT.

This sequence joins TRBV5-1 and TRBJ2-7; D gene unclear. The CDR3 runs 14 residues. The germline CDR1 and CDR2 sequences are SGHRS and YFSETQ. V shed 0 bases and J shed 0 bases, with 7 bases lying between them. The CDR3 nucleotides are TGCGCCAGCAGCTTGGGAGTTTCCTCCTACGAGCAGTACTTC. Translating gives CASSLGVSSYEQYF.

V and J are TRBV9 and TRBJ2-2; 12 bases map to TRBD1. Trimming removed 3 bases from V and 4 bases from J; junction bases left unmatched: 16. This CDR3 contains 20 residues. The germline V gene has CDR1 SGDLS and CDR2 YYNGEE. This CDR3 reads CASSAGGQGALFVGTGELFF. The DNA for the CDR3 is TGTGCCAGCAGCGCCGGGGGACAGGGGGCGTTGTTTGTAGGCACCGGGGAGCTGTTTTTT.